This T cell receptor beta chain is drawn from a study of OX40 agonist ivuxolimab in advanced cancers. Study in general: Participants averaged 60 years of age (range 23 to 79) and were roughly 80% male. Of the patients, three showed partial responses, one with hepatocellular carcinoma and two with cutaneous melanoma.

Germline CDR1 is SEHNR and CDR2 is FQNEAQ (reference sequence). This CDR3 comprises 12 residues. Trimming stripped 3 bases from V and 14 bases from J, with 14 bases between. Study observations and caveats: Some nonresponders likewise displayed low normalized T-cell clonal expansion.

If patients had autoimmune disease history or systemic immunosuppression, they were excluded. As regards this clone: Its target is unknown.

Profiled with immunoSEQ multiplex PCR; TCRdb holds only in-frame clones, not every one. Of over 40,000 clones listed, around nine tenths are singletons. The TCR originated in an adult with an advanced solid tumor such as melanoma, head and neck, liver or kidney cancer. The chain links TRBV7-9 to TRBJ2-1; possibly TRBD2 for D (7 bases). Specimen: CD4+ or CD8+ T cells sorted from blood, collected in a trial of the OX40 agonist ivuxolimab. The CDR3 protein is CASSFLEGGKFF. CDR3 DNA: TGTGCCAGCAGCTTCCTGGAGGGGGGGAAGTTCTTC.